A single sample is the source of the 19 T cell receptor beta chains below, sequenced in a study of tumor-infiltrating lymphocytes in primary liver carcinoma. Unsorted bulk tissue (about 20-30 mg) underwent RNA and DNA co-extraction. A constant-region primer primed TCR beta cDNA synthesis from about 490 ng of total RNA. Libraries for TCR beta were built through three nested multiplex PCR rounds, which together made up a slightly modified ARM-PCR procedure. It was with TRBV1-TRBV30 forward primers and a C-beta reverse primer that the first two PCR rounds were run, at about 10 cycles each. Via MiXCR, TCRdb re-called the multiplex PCR reads, giving one row per CDR3 protein. Of roughly 80,000 distinct CDR3 sequences listed, roughly 71% were seen once; the top ten hold about 25%. Material for sequencing was tumor-adjacent normal liver tissue. The source of these receptors is a man in his forties or fifties with primary liver carcinoma and hepatitis B virus infection.

The genes are TRBV10-3 and TRBJ1-6; D possibly corresponds to TRBD1 (5 bases). V was shortened by 4 bases and J by 5 bases, with 21 bases between the two germline ends. Looked up from germline, CDR1 is ENHRY and CDR2 is SYGVKD. CDR3 size: 18 residues. The CDR3 loop reads CAISGAGGGASNNSPLHF. The CDR3 nucleotides are TGTGCCATCAGTGGGGCGGGCGGGGGAGCGTCTAATAATTCACCCCTCCACTTT.

In the case of this clonotype: Just one base apart from a much larger clone, this may be a read error. V is TRBV7-9 and J is TRBJ2-7; D perhaps matches TRBD2 (5 bases). The CDR3 has 14 amino acids. CDR1 is SEHNR and CDR2 is FQNEAQ in the germline V gene (reference sequence). CDR3 DNA: TGTGCCATCAGCAGAACGGAAGTGGGAGACGAGCAGTACTTC. This translates into CAISRTEVGDEQYF.

About this clonotype: A single base separates this from a much larger clone, so it may be a read error. This chain connects TRBV7-9 to TRBJ2-7; 8 bases are a match to TRBD1. J lost 2 bases, V lost 5 bases, and 17 bases had no gene match. The CDR3 loop spans 18 amino acids. The germline gives CDR1 SEHNR, CDR2 FQNEAQ (reference sequence). CDR3 in amino acids: CASSRTRTGSAAAYEQYF. DNA of the CDR3: TGTGCCAGCAGCCGTACCAGGACAGGGTCGGCCGCCGCCTACGAGCAGTACTTC.

A word on this clonotype: The junction differs from germline at one of its ends, possibly a read error. V and J are TRBV6-5 and TRBJ2-6; D is perhaps TRBD1 or TRBD2 (5 bases each). The CDR3 has 15 amino acids. The germline gives CDR1 MNHEY, CDR2 SVGAGI. The DNA for the CDR3 is TGTACCAGCAGTTACAAGAGGGTTGGGGCCAACGTCTTGACTTTC. Its protein product is CTSSYKRVGANVLTF.

This clonotype showed up just a few times. This rearrangement joins TRBV29-1 to TRBJ2-1; the D gene is possibly TRBD2 (5 bases). V lost 4 bases to trimming and J lost 4 bases, with 20 bases between them. The CDR3 sequence is 16 residues long. Germline V gives CDR1 SQVTM, CDR2 ANQGSEA. As DNA, the CDR3 is TGCAGCGTTGGGTACAGAGCGGCATCCGCATACAATGAGCAGTTCTTC. This codes for CSVGYRAASAYNEQFF.

V gene TRBV5-1 combines with J gene TRBJ2-5; perhaps TRBD2 as D (6 bases). V lost 1 base and J lost 6, with 16 bases in between. CDR3 length: 15 amino acids. Looked up from germline, CDR1 is SGHRS and CDR2 is YFSETQ. CDR3 in amino acids: CASSLSAGSAKTQYF. The CDR3 region has the DNA TGCGCCAGCAGCTTGTCGGCGGGAAGCGCGAAGACCCAGTACTTC.

Notes on this clonotype: Relative to the germline gene, one junction end is altered; a read error may explain this. The genes are TRBV6-5 and TRBJ2-7, with 10 bases identical to TRBD1. The germline V gene has CDR1 MNHEY and CDR2 SVGAGI. The CDR3 runs 14 residues. This CDR3 is CANSNGQGVYEQYF. The CDR3, as DNA: TGTGCCAACAGTAATGGACAGGGGGTCTACGAGCAGTACTTC.

V and J are TRBV29-1 and TRBJ2-1; weak D call: TRBD1 (6 bases). In germline, CDR1 is SQVTM, CDR2 ANQGSEA. This CDR3 spans 15 amino acids. CDR3 residues: CIVEAGRGLVNEQFF. CDR3 nucleotides: TGCATTGTTGAAGCTGGCAGGGGCTTGGTCAATGAGCAGTTCTTC.

This clonotype has a handful of counts. The chain links TRBV29-1 to TRBJ2-3; TRBD2 might be the D (6 bases). This CDR3 is built from 12 residues. The germline V gene encodes CDR1 SQVTM and CDR2 ANQGSEA. The CDR3 is CNVMLGGDTQYF. CDR3 nucleotide sequence: TGCAACGTCATGTTGGGGGGAGATACGCAGTATTTT.

Note on this clonotype: Relative to the germline gene, one junction end is altered; a read error may explain this. The chain carries TRBV11-3 and TRBJ1-5, with D perhaps TRBD1 (5 bases). The length of the CDR3 is 15 residues. Germline V lookup: CDR1 SGHNT, CDR2 YENEEA. The CDR3 DNA reads TGTGCCAGCAGCTTAGATCTGGGGGTGACTCAGCCCCAACATTTT. Translating gives CASSLDLGVTQPQHF.

About this clonotype itself: At one end the junction does not follow the germline gene, possibly because of a read error. The rearrangement links TRBV6-5 to TRBJ1-5; D is uncertain. The CDR3 length is 14 residues. CDR1 MNHEY and CDR2 SVGAGI come from the germline V gene. For the CDR3, the DNA is TGTGCCAGCAGTGAAGACGGTCGCGGTCAGCCCCATCATTTT. It specifies CASSEDGRGQPHHF.

In this sample, this clonotype turned up many times. The V gene is TRBV11-1, the J gene TRBJ2-7; weak D call: TRBD2 (5 bases). Germline V gives CDR1 SGHAT, CDR2 FQDESV (reference sequence). This CDR3 is built from 13 residues. V was cut by 2 bases and J by 5 bases, with 10 bases left in between. CDR3: CASSLTVGDEQYF. CDR3 in DNA: TGTGCCAGCAGCTTAACGGTCGGGGACGAGCAGTACTTC.

In the case of this clonotype: The junction departs from the called germline gene at one end, perhaps through a read error. The chain joins TRBV11-2 to TRBJ1-2; D is undetermined. Per the germline V gene, CDR1 is SGHAT and CDR2 is FQNNGV. This CDR3 has 14 amino acids. The CDR3 region has the DNA TGTGCCTGCAGCTTGGGGATAGGGCGATTTCGCTACACCTTC. Translation gives CACSLGIGRFRYTF. Full variable domain (missing parts from reference TRBV11-2 and TRBJ1-2): EAGVAQSPRYKIIEKRQSVAFWCNPISGHATLYWYQQILGQGPKLLIQFQNNGVVDDSQLPKDRFSAERLKGVDSTLKIQPAKLEDSAVYLCACSLGIGRFRYTFGSGTRLTVV.

As concerns this clonotype: One end of the junction varies from germline; a read error may be responsible. V and J are TRBV6-5 and TRBJ1-2; no firm D call. The CDR3 covers 13 residues. From germline, CDR1 is MNHEY and CDR2 SVGAGI. Here the CDR3 DNA reads TGTGCTAGCAGTAGTTCCACAGTCTATGGCTACACCTTC. This encodes CASSSSTVYGYTF.

The chain employs TRBV5-6 and TRBJ2-5; D is perhaps TRBD2 (5 bases). The germline gives CDR1 SGHDT, CDR2 YYEEEE. This CDR3 is 14 amino acids long. The V end was cut by 0 bases, the J end by 9 bases, with 15 bases between. Here the CDR3 reads CASSLEASQEAQYF. As DNA, the CDR3 is TGTGCCAGCAGCTTGGAGGCTAGCCAGGAGGCCCAGTACTTC.

This clonotype was recorded a few times. The chain combines TRBV6-6 with TRBJ2-7; the D is unclear. Germline loops: CDR1 MNHNY, CDR2 SVGAGI (reference sequence). V was clipped by 5 bases and J by 5 bases, with 10 bases between them. The CDR3 has 12 amino acids. The CDR3 spells CASSPSLNEQYF. The CDR3, as DNA: TGTGCCAGCAGTCCTTCCTTGAACGAGCAGTACTTC.

This chain links TRBV4-2 with TRBJ1-3, with TRBD1 as a possible D gene (5 bases). The germline V gene has CDR1 LGHNA and CDR2 YNFKEQ. V was clipped by 9 bases and J by 4 bases, with 22 bases between them. The CDR3 spans 16 residues. The CDR3 reads CARGQFTGTVGNTIYF. The CDR3 DNA is TGTGCCAGAGGCCAATTCACCGGGACGGTGGGAAACACCATATATTTT.

The chain recombines TRBV6-1 with TRBJ1-2, with D tentatively TRBD1 (5 bases). Germline values: CDR1 MNHNS, CDR2 SASEGT. The V end lost 6 bases, the J end lost 4 bases, and 18 bases lay between the germline ends. The CDR3 runs 15 residues. In nucleotides, the CDR3 is TGTGCCAGCAGCGCCCCGGGACCGAGTATCTATGGCTACACCTTC. This translates into CASSAPGPSIYGYTF.

A remark on this clonotype: This likely comes from a read error, as the CDR3 has no conserved phenylalanine or tryptophan at its end. The DNA is omitted, as the CDR3 cannot be located on it reliably, and the CDR3 follows TCRdb's listing. This chain uses TRBV6-4 with TRBJ2-1; TRBD2 is taken as the D call from the table, unchecked against the DNA. CDR1 is MRHNA and CDR2 is SNTAGT in the germline V gene. The CDR3 is 14 amino acids in total, end residues counted. CDR3 sequence reads: CASSERGSEDEQLL.